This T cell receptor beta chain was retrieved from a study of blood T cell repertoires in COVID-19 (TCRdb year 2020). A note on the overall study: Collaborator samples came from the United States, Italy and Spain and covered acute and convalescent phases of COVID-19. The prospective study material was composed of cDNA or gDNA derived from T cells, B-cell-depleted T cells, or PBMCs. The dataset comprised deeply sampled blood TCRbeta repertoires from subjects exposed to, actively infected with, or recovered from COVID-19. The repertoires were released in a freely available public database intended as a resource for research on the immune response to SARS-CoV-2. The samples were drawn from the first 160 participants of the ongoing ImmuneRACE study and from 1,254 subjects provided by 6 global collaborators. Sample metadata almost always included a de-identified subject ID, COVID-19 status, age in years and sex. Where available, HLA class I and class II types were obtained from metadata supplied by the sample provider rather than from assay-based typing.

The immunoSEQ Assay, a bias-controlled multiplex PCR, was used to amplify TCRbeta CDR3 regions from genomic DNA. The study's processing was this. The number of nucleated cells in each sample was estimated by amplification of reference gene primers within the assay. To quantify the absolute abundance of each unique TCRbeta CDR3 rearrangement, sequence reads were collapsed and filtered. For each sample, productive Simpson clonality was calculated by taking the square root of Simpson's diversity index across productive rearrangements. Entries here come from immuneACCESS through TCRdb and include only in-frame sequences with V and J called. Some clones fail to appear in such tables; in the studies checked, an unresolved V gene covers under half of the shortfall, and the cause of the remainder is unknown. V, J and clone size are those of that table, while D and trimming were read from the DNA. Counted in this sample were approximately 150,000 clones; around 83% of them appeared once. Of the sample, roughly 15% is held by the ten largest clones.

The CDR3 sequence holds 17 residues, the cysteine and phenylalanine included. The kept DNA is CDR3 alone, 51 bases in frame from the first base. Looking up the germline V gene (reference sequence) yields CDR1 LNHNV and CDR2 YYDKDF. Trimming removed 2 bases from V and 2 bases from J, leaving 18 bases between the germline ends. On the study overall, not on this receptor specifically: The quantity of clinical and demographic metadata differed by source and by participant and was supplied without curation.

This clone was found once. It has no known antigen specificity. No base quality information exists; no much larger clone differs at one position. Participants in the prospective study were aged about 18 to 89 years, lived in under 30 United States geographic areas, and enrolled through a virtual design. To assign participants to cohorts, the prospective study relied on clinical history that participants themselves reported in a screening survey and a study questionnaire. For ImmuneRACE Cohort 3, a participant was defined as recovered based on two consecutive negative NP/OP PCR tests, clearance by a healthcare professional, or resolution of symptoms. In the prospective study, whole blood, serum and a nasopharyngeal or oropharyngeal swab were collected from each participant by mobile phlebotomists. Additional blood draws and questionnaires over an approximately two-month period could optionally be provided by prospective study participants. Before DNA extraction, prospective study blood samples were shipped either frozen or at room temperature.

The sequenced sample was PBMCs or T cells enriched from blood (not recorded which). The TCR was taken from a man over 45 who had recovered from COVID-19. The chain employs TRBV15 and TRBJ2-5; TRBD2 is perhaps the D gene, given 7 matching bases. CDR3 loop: CATSRYRGGGTQETQYF. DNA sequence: TGTGCCACCAGCAGATACCGAGGGGGGGGAACGCAAGAGACCCAGTACTTC.